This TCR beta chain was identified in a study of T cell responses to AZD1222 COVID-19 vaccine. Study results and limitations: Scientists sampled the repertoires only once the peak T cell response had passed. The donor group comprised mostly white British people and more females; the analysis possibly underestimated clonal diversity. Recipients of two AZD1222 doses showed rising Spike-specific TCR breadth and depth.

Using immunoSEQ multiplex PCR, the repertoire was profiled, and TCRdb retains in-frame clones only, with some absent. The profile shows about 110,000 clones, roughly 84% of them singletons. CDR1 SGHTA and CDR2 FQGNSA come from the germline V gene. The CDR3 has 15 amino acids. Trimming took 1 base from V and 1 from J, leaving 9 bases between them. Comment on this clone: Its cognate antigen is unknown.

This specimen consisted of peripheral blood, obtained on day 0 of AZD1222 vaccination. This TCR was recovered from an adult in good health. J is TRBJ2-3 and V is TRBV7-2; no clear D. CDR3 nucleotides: TGTGCCAGCAGCTTAGAGCCCGTACGCACAGATACGCAGTATTTT. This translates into CASSLEPVRTDTQYF.